The clone carrying this T cell receptor (beta chain) has a handful of counts. Its antigen is still unknown. This CDR3 comprises 12 residues. Primed by a sample-barcoded 5' primer and a J-beta primer mix, a second PCR proceeded for roughly 7 to 11 cycles. TCRdb reanalysed the 5' RACE reads using MiXCR and keeps one entry per CDR3 protein. The sample includes more than 650,000 distinct CDR3 sequences, about 20% of them seen just once. This sample was included in a study of blood T cells in healthy people across ages. Study results and limitations: Diversity of TCR beta per million T cells declined in a roughly linear way with age. Donor CMV status, an unknown factor, possibly confounded changes in expanded clonotypes.

J is TRBJ2-2 and V is TRBV12-3 or TRBV12-4; possible D gene TRBD2, 7 bases. The receptor was isolated from a man between 65 and 85 years old in good health. What was sequenced was blood. The CDR3 DNA is TGTGCAGGGGGGGACGGCACCGGGGAGCTGTTTTTT. This gives the protein CAGGDGTGELFF.